This TCR beta chain was captured in a study of identical twins (dated by TCRdb to about 2016). About the investigation overall: The study deep-sequenced TCR alpha and beta repertoires from monozygotic twins, unrelated adults of various ages and cord blood to test whether fetal clonotypes persist. To rule out contamination, the twin experiments were replicated at different times with different library preparation protocols. General study outcomes and caveats: Because the same donors could not be followed over many years, the conclusions depended on cross-sectional statistical analysis. Compared with coincidental sharing between unrelated individuals, an excess of low generation-probability sequences was observed among out-of-frame TCR alpha sequences shared between twins. Fewer insertions were carried by abundant cord blood beta clonotypes; a weaker similar trend was observed in young adult naive repertoires, while no such trend was observed in memory repertoires. In monozygotic twins, out-of-frame TCR alpha sharing was systematically underestimated by recombination models, although the models agreed with sharing between unrelated individuals. Excess twin sharing in beta out-of-frame sequences was weaker because fewer shared sequences lowered the signal-to-noise ratio. Zero-insertion analyses could be partly confounded by invariant T cells such as MAIT and iNKT, although diverse VJ usage argued against such confounding for most clonotypes.

This clonotype appeared many times. Its antigen is currently not known. Qualities for individual bases were not recorded, and no much larger clone is one base off. All donors were healthy Caucasians. The V end gives up 1 base and the J end 1 base, leaving 10 bases in the junction not matched to a gene. The germline V gene encodes CDR1 MGHDK and CDR2 SYGVNS. The CDR3 contains 17 residues, cysteine and phenylalanine counted. CDR3 DNA is the only sequence kept; it has 51 bases, read in frame from the first base. Library method: 5' RACE. The data were produced on an Illumina HiSeq 2000. A universal primer binding site was added through template switching, and the final cDNA carried a unique molecular identifier so that TCR cDNA molecules could be counted accurately. Specific primers in the conserved constant-segment region were used to synthesize first-strand cDNA for TCR alpha and beta chains. Each cDNA library was double barcoded, with a SMART-Mk sample barcode plus Illumina barcodes, to control for contamination. Two successive PCR steps introduced TruSeq adapter sequences along with Illumina sample barcodes. Sequencing of the TCR alpha and beta cDNA libraries was done on the Illumina HiSeq platform using custom primers. Turning to the authors' computational methods: Raw reads were processed with MiGEC to extract unique molecular identifiers, and MiXCR was used to determine CDR3 positions. Recombination models were inferred per individual with the repgenHMM and IGoR tools using an EM algorithm. The tcR package in R was used for shared clonotype analysis, with sharing normalized by the product of cloneset sizes. Out-of-frame nonproductive sequences were analyzed to study raw recombination free of thymic and clonal selection effects. TCRdb trimmed the raw reads at Q25, called clones with MiXCR and kept productive beta chains. Each CDR3 protein gets just one entry, which takes the most common genes and DNA from the rows behind it. In this record, the V and J calls reflect TCRdb's handling and not the investigators' own analysis. A total of around 1.7 million distinct CDR3 sequences appear in this sample, roughly 35% of them only once. About 0.3% of the sample is taken by the ten largest.

Source material: cord blood. The chain was built from TRBV25-1 and TRBJ2-7; 7 middle bases align to TRBD1. The sequence was collected from a newborn girl in good health. The CDR3 reads CASSESPGQILSYEQYF. DNA sequence: TGTGCCAGCAGTGAATCCCCGGGACAGATACTGTCCTACGAGCAGTACTTC.